This TCR beta chain was sequenced for a study of blood T cell repertoires in COVID-19 (dated by TCRdb to 2020 to 2022). For context, the study as a whole: Samples from collaborators originated in the United States, Italy and Spain and spanned both the acute and convalescent phases of COVID-19. Samples came from the ongoing ImmuneRACE study (first 160 participants) plus 1,254 subjects from 6 global collaborators. Sample metadata almost always included a de-identified subject ID, COVID-19 status, age in years and sex. Where available, HLA class I and class II types were obtained from metadata supplied by the sample provider rather than from assay-based typing. The repertoires were released in a freely available public database intended as a resource for research on the immune response to SARS-CoV-2. Subjects who had been exposed to COVID-19, were actively infected with it, or had recovered from it provided the deeply sampled blood TCRbeta repertoires that made up the dataset. The material from the prospective study consisted of cDNA or gDNA derived from T cells, B-cell-depleted T cells, or PBMCs. The research as a whole found: Clinical and demographic metadata were provided uncurated, with the amount varying by source and participant.

Whole blood was collected in K2EDTA tubes by collaborating institutions according to the institutions' own protocols. For TCRbeta analysis, collaborators shipped samples as frozen whole blood, isolated PBMCs, or DNA extracted from either of those sample types. Regarding this clone: The antigen this receptor binds is unknown. Base-call qualities are not available, and no considerably larger clone is one nucleotide away.

The immunoSEQ Assay, a bias-controlled multiplex PCR, was used to amplify TCRbeta CDR3 regions from genomic DNA. In the source study's methods: Within the assay, amplification of reference gene primers was used to estimate how many nucleated cells each sample contained. Sequence reads were collapsed and filtered to measure the absolute abundance of every unique TCRbeta CDR3 rearrangement. For each sample, productive Simpson clonality was calculated as the square root of Simpson's diversity index over productive rearrangements. In its TCRdb copy, this immuneACCESS table keeps in-frame sequences only and misses some clones. Where compared with another copy, unresolved V genes explain less than half of these, and the others have no known cause. The V and J calls and clone size are taken from that table; D and trimming were inferred from the DNA. This sample gives 200,000 to 250,000 clones in total; 70% to 85% of them show up just once. 9.5% to 10% of the sample is taken by the ten largest.

The sequence came from a man aged 45-65 years with active or convalescent COVID-19. The sequencing input was peripheral blood.

The CDR3 is CASSQEGLGNTIYF. The nucleotide sequence is given as TGCGCCAGCAGCCAAGAGGGGCTTGGAAACACCATATATTTT. The sequence links TRBV4-3 to TRBJ1-3, and possibly TRBD1, on 5 matching bases. The CDR3 holds 14 amino acids from the cysteine to the phenylalanine. Solely the CDR3 DNA is kept, with 42 bases framed from the first base. The V and J ends are trimmed by 0 bases and 3 bases, leaving 6 bases between them. The germline V gene sets CDR1 to LGHNA and CDR2 to YSLEER.